This passage covers 31 T cell receptor beta chains from one sample sequenced in a study of T cell responses to AZD1222 COVID-19 vaccine. Using immunoSEQ multiplex PCR, the repertoire was profiled, and TCRdb retains in-frame clones only, with some absent. The sample contains about 150,000 clones, approximately 89% of which appear only once. This sample comprised peripheral blood, obtained on day 0 of MenACWY control vaccination. The receptor set was obtained from an adult in good health.

The genes are TRBV2 and TRBJ1-1; no clear D gene. V was cut by 3 bases and J by 2 bases, with 10 bases left in between. The V gene's germline CDR1 is SNHLY and CDR2 FYNNEI. CDR3 size: 14 residues. The CDR3 DNA is TGTGCCAGCAGTGACGGCCTGGTCAACACTGAAGCTTTCTTT. Its translation is CASSDGLVNTEAFF.

V and J are TRBV3-1 (or the pseudogene TRBV3-2) and TRBJ1-2, with 7 bases that match TRBD1. With V trimmed by 1 base and J by 3 bases, 2 bases remained unmatched. Germline V lookup: CDR1 LGHDT, CDR2 YNNKEL (reference sequence). This CDR3 comprises 14 residues. CDR3 coding DNA: TGTGCCAGCAGCCAAGCTACAGGGGACTATGGCTACACCTTC. Translated: CASSQATGDYGYTF.

The chain couples TRBV18 to TRBJ1-1; no clear D. Trimming shortened V by 0 bases and J by 0 bases, and 2 bases separated the two germline ends. This CDR3 is 13 amino acids long. Germline values: CDR1 KGHSH, CDR2 LQKENI. CDR3 residues: CASSPPVNTEAFF. The CDR3 DNA reads TGTGCCAGCTCACCACCAGTGAACACTGAAGCTTTCTTT.

V and J are TRBV7-3 and TRBJ2-1, with 8 bases lining up with TRBD1. Germline lookup yields CDR1 SGHTA and CDR2 FQGTGA. The trim removed 5 bases at V and 3 bases at J, leaving 9 bases unmatched. The CDR3 runs to 16 residues. CDR3 DNA: TGTGCCAGCAGCCTCCCCGGGACAGGCTACTACAATGAGCAGTTCTTC. Its protein product is CASSLPGTGYYNEQFF.

The gene calls are TRBV4-3 and TRBJ1-1; TRBD1 agrees at 9 bases. The CDR3 totals 13 residues. V lost 1 base, J lost 11 bases, and 5 bases stayed unmatched. Per germline, CDR1 LGHNA and CDR2 YSLEER. CDR3 residues: CASSQATGGWAFF. As DNA, the CDR3 is TGCGCCAGCAGCCAAGCGACAGGGGGTTGGGCTTTCTTT.

This sequence joins TRBV5-1 and TRBJ1-6, with a possible D match to TRBD1 (5 bases). The germline V and J ends were trimmed by 0 bases and 10 bases, with 8 bases remaining between them. This CDR3 has 13 amino acids. Per germline, CDR1 SGHRS and CDR2 YFSETQ. CDR3 in DNA: TGCGCCAGCAGCTTGGCCCAGGGATCACCCCTCCACTTT. Protein product: CASSLAQGSPLHF.

The gene calls are TRBV7-8 and TRBJ2-7, with D perhaps TRBD2 (6 bases). V shed 5 bases and J shed 7 bases, with 15 bases lying between them. Germline loops: CDR1 SGHVS, CDR2 FQNEAQ. The CDR3 is 13 amino acids. The CDR3 DNA follows: TGTGCCAGCAGCCGTTATTCTAGCGTTGAGCAGTACTTC. Encoded protein: CASSRYSSVEQYF.

The chain joins TRBV18 to TRBJ1-6; 7 bases map to TRBD1. With V trimmed by 6 bases and J by 6 bases, 5 bases remained unmatched. The germline gives CDR1 KGHSH, CDR2 LQKENI. CDR3 length equals 14 residues. The CDR3 DNA reads as TGTGCCAGCTCCACGACAGGGAGTAATTCACCCCTCCACTTT. Amino acid sequence: CASSTTGSNSPLHF.

The chain couples TRBV29-1 to TRBJ2-1; 7 nucleotides line up with TRBD2. The CDR3 contains 14 residues. V shed 5 bases and J 0 bases; nucleotides not matched to a gene: 4. Germline V gene sequence: CDR1 SQVTM, CDR2 ANQGSEA. The chain's CDR3 is CSVLGGSSYNEQFF. The CDR3 DNA reads TGCAGCGTTCTGGGGGGGAGCTCCTACAATGAGCAGTTCTTC.

This sequence joins TRBV5-6 and TRBJ1-2; D call uncertain. The CDR3 loop spans 14 amino acids. Germline V gives CDR1 SGHDT, CDR2 YYEEEE. Trimming stripped 5 bases from V and 4 bases from J, with 15 bases between. CDR3 protein: CASSLNMGRYGYTF. The DNA for the CDR3 is TGTGCCAGCAGTCTTAATATGGGCCGCTATGGCTACACCTTC.

This clone was counted a single time. The chain carries TRBV24-1 and TRBJ1-5; the D gene is possibly TRBD1 (5 bases). From germline, CDR1 is KGHDR and CDR2 SFDVKD. V was shortened by 4 bases and J by 4 bases, with 13 bases between the two germline ends. CDR3 size: 15 residues. The CDR3 protein is CATSDPGIGNQPQHF. CDR3 in DNA: TGTGCCACCAGTGACCCAGGGATTGGGAATCAGCCCCAGCATTTT.

The chain combines TRBV7-9 with TRBJ2-7, with D unresolved. Trimming stripped 3 bases from V and 3 bases from J, with 6 bases between. The germline V gene encodes CDR1 SEHNR and CDR2 FQNEAQ (reference sequence). This CDR3 contains 12 residues. The CDR3 region has the DNA TGTGCCAGCAGCTTCCCCAACTACGAGCAGTACTTC. This sequence encodes CASSFPNYEQYF.

The genes are TRBV7-2 and TRBJ2-1, with 11 bases fitting TRBD2. V trimming: 3 bases; J trimming: 8 bases; junction bases outside the gene matches: 3. Germline V gene lookup returns CDR1 SGHTA and CDR2 FQGNSA. This CDR3 region has 14 residues. CDR3 protein: CASSFTSGGYEQFF. DNA for the CDR3: TGTGCCAGCAGCTTTACTAGCGGGGGCTATGAGCAGTTCTTC.

The chain links TRBV28 to TRBJ2-1; 9 bases fit TRBD2. Trimming took 8 bases from V and 8 from J; bases not matched to a gene: 13. The CDR3 loop spans 15 amino acids. CDR1 MDHEN and CDR2 SYDVKM come from the germline V gene. The CDR3 region is CASRGSGGWGDEQFF. DNA for the CDR3: TGTGCCAGCCGGGGTAGCGGGGGATGGGGCGATGAGCAGTTCTTC.

The J gene is TRBJ2-3, the V gene TRBV4-1; 9 bases match TRBD2. CDR3 length: 18 amino acids. Germline loops: CDR1 MGHRA, CDR2 YSYEKL. V shed 0 bases, J shed 0 bases, and the junction held 7 bases outside the gene matches. The CDR3 sequence is CASSQDARSGGSTDTQYF. The CDR3 region has the DNA TGCGCCAGCAGCCAAGATGCGCGTAGCGGGGGCAGCACAGATACGCAGTATTTT.

Here the CDR3 reads CASSPQFDTEAFF. CDR3 bases: TGTGCCAGCAGCCCCCAGTTCGACACTGAAGCTTTCTTT. The V call is TRBV7-8, the J call TRBJ1-1; D remains unclear. The V end lost 5 bases, the J end lost 3 bases, and 10 bases lay between the germline ends. This CDR3 is built from 13 residues. Per the germline V gene, CDR1 is SGHVS and CDR2 is FQNEAQ. Full variable domain (rest looked up from reference TRBV7-8 and TRBJ1-1): GAGVSQSPRYKVAKRGQDVALRCDPISGHVSLFWYQQALGQGPEFLTYFQNEAQLDKSGLPSDRFFAERPEGSVSTLKIQRTQQEDSAVYLCASSPQFDTEAFFGQGTRLTVV.

The chain has TRBV21-1 and TRBJ2-7; the D call in the table, TRBD1, was not verified against the DNA. TRBV21-1 has pseudogene status. This CDR3 has 12 amino acids. The CDR3 loop reads CASSKGQGEQYF. The CDR3 DNA reads TGTGCCAGCAGCAAAGGACAGGGTGAGCAGTACTTC.

The J gene is TRBJ2-1, the V gene TRBV28; D not resolved. Trimming cost V 6 bases and J 7 bases, with 13 bases left between them. The CDR3 has 13 amino acids. CDR1 is MDHEN, CDR2 SYDVKM, per germline. The CDR3 DNA is TGTGCCAGCAGCACCATCATGCCGAATGAGCAGTTCTTC. As protein: CASSTIMPNEQFF.

The CDR3 is CASRRDRANTGELFF. The CDR3 DNA reads TGTGCCAGTAGGCGGGACAGGGCGAACACCGGGGAGCTGTTTTTT. The chain couples TRBV19 to TRBJ2-2; 9 nucleotides agree with TRBD1. The CDR3 extends over 15 amino acids. Trimming cost V 6 bases and J 0 bases; bases outside gene matches: 2. The germline V gene encodes CDR1 LNHDA and CDR2 SQIVND (reference sequence). Looking up the rest from reference TRBV19 and TRBJ2-2 gives the full variable domain: DGGITQSPKYLFRKEGQNVTLSCEQNLNHDAMYWYRQDPGQGLRLIYYSQIVNDFQKGDIAEGYSVSREKKESFPLTVTSAQKNPTAFYLCASRRDRANTGELFFGEGSRLTVL.

The chain joins TRBV6-5 to TRBJ1-2; tentatively, D is TRBD1 (5 bases). V gave up 0 bases and J gave up 5 bases, with 10 bases separating them. CDR1 and CDR2 (germline): MNHEY, SVGAGI. The CDR3 contains 14 residues. The CDR3 region has the DNA TGTGCCAGCAGTTACTCGAGGAGGGGATATGGCTACACCTTC. It specifies CASSYSRRGYGYTF.

This rearrangement joins TRBV4-1 to TRBJ2-3; D gene uncertain. Per the germline V gene, CDR1 is MGHRA and CDR2 is YSYEKL. This CDR3 is 14 amino acids long. Between the trimmed V and J ends, which lost 0 bases and 3 bases, there was a span of 7 bases. Written as DNA, the CDR3 is TGCGCCAGCAGCCAAGATGGTGGAACAGATACGCAGTATTTT. This translates into CASSQDGGTDTQYF.

The rearrangement links TRBV5-1 to TRBJ2-1; tentatively, D is TRBD1 (6 bases). CDR1 SGHRS and CDR2 YFSETQ come from the germline V gene. The CDR3 extends over 15 amino acids. Trimming removed 0 bases from V and 5 bases from J, with 12 bases in between. The CDR3 nucleotides read TGCGCCAGCAGCTTGGGCTCTAGGGGGAACAATGAGCAGTTCTTC. Its translation is CASSLGSRGNNEQFF.

V gene TRBV2 combines with J gene TRBJ1-3; D is unclear. Germline V lookup: CDR1 SNHLY, CDR2 FYNNEI. This CDR3 has 16 residues. Trimming took 1 base from V and 0 from J, leaving 10 bases between them. Here the CDR3 reads CASSEEFSPSGNTIYF. In DNA, the CDR3 is TGTGCCAGCAGTGAAGAGTTTTCGCCCTCTGGAAACACCATATATTTT.

This chain connects TRBV24-1 to TRBJ1-2, with a tentative D call TRBD1 (5 bases). Germline CDR1 and CDR2: KGHDR and SFDVKD. With 2 bases removed from V and 4 bases from J, the gap between germline ends came to 10 bases. The CDR3 contains 14 residues. CDR3 sequence: CATSDYQGSYGYTF. The DNA of the CDR3 is TGTGCCACCAGTGATTATCAGGGAAGCTATGGCTACACCTTC.

This chain joins TRBV6-9 and TRBJ1-2, with 7 bases that match TRBD1. This CDR3 region has 19 residues. Trimming cost V 4 bases and J 3 bases; bases outside gene matches: 20. Germline-derived CDR1 and CDR2 are MNHGY and SVAAGI. CDR3 sequence (DNA): TGTGCCAGCAGTTCTACTAACCCTAGAGACAGGGACTCTTACTATGGCTACACCTTC. Translated: CASSSTNPRDRDSYYGYTF.

The chain uses TRBV4-1 and TRBJ1-5, with D possibly TRBD1 on 5 matching bases. Trimming stripped 0 bases from V and 7 bases from J, with 16 bases between. Per germline, CDR1 MGHRA and CDR2 YSYEKL. The CDR3 length is 16 residues. CDR3 bases: TGCGCCAGCAGCCAAGATGTAGGGCAGAAGGGGCAGCCCCAGCATTTT. This encodes CASSQDVGQKGQPQHF.

The chain recombines TRBV27 with TRBJ2-7; D possibly uses TRBD1 or TRBD2 (5 bases each). Germline CDR1 reads MNHEY; CDR2 reads SMNVEV (reference sequence). The V gene lost 6 bases and the J gene lost 0 bases, with 15 bases spanning the gap. The CDR3 is made up of 15 amino acids. CDR3 region: CASRYVRDRSYEQYF. The CDR3 DNA follows: TGTGCCAGCAGGTACGTGAGGGACCGCTCCTACGAGCAGTACTTC.

The CDR3 sequence: CASSKVRTYNTGELFF. The CDR3 region has the DNA TGTGCCAGCAGCAAAGTCCGAACATATAACACCGGGGAGCTGTTTTTT. The chain employs TRBV21-1 and TRBJ2-2; TRBD1 is taken as the D call from the table, unchecked against the DNA. TRBV21-1 is described as a pseudogene. This CDR3 contains 16 residues.

Details on this clone: Different DNA sequences within this sample yield the same CDR3. The chain combines TRBV24-1 with TRBJ1-5; D is unclear. Germline V gene data show CDR1 as KGHDR and CDR2 as SFDVKD. CDR3 length equals 14 residues. V lost 1 base and J 4 bases, leaving 7 bases between the germline ends. CDR3 region: CATSDFSGNQPQHF. The CDR3 bases are TGTGCCACCAGTGATTTCTCGGGAAATCAGCCCCAGCATTTT.

The rearrangement uses TRBV27 and TRBJ2-7; 10 positions agree with TRBD2. The CDR3 contains 15 residues. With 2 bases clipped from V and 8 bases from J, the junction kept 9 bases outside the gene matches. The germline V gene has CDR1 MNHEY and CDR2 SMNVEV (reference sequence). The CDR3 DNA is TGTGCCAGCAGTTTAGGGGCTAGCGGGAGAGGCAAGCAGTACTTC. Protein: CASSLGASGRGKQYF.

CDR3: CASSQGLPNTGELFF. The DNA of the CDR3 is TGTGCCAGCAGCCAGGGACTCCCGAACACCGGGGAGCTGTTTTTT. J is TRBJ2-2 and V is TRBV7-2, with a tentative D call TRBD2 (6 bases). Germline V gene data show CDR1 as SGHTA and CDR2 as FQGNSA. Trimming shortened V by 5 bases and J by 0 bases, and 10 bases separated the two germline ends. This CDR3 is 15 amino acids long.